These 17 T cell receptor beta chains were all obtained from the same sample, sequenced in a study of spatial heterogeneity in lung cancer. Time point here: blood at routine non-recurrence follow-up after resection. Via MiXCR, TCRdb re-called the 5' RACE reads, giving one row per CDR3 protein. Among 110,000 or so distinct CDR3 sequences listed, more than 10% were seen once. This material consisted of PBMCs, taken at follow-up. Every receptor here comes from a female donor with early-stage non-small cell lung cancer.

Many counts were recorded for this clonotype. The chain employs TRBV3-1 and TRBJ2-7; unclear D gene. CDR1 is LGHDT, CDR2 YNNKEL, per germline (reference sequence). The CDR3 is 14 amino acids. V was pared by 1 base and J by 1 base, with 8 bases between. CDR3 sequence reads: CASSQGIGSYEQYF. CDR3 in DNA: TGTGCCAGCAGCCAAGGAATTGGGTCCTACGAGCAGTACTTC.

The table lists this clonotype with a few counts. The rearrangement links TRBV27 to TRBJ2-3; the match to TRBD2 covers 11 bases. The CDR3 loop spans 17 amino acids. CDR1 MNHEY and CDR2 SMNVEV come from the germline V gene (reference sequence). Trimming cost V 6 bases and J 2 bases; bases outside gene matches: 10. The CDR3 loop reads CASRPRRLAGPTDTQYF. CDR3 nucleotide sequence: TGTGCCAGCAGACCCAGGAGACTAGCGGGGCCCACAGATACGCAGTATTTT.

This chain connects TRBV9 to TRBJ1-1, with unresolved D. V lost 4 bases, J lost 3 bases, and 10 bases lay in between. This CDR3 contains 13 residues. CDR1 and CDR2 (germline): SGDLS, YYNGEE. The CDR3 DNA reads as TGTGCCAGCAGCCCCCTTTCGGACACTGAAGCTTTCTTT. As protein: CASSPLSDTEAFF. The full variable domain, in which reference TRBV9 and TRBJ1-1 provide the parts outside the CDR3, is DSGVTQTPKHLITATGQRVTLRCSPRSGDLSVYWYQQSLDQGLQFLIQYYNGEERAKGNILERFSAQQFPDLHSELNLSSLELGDSALYFCASSPLSDTEAFFGQGTRLTVV.

The chain is built from TRBV7-9 and TRBJ1-3; no firm D call. Trimming removed 3 bases from V and 1 base from J, with 7 bases in between. The CDR3 extends over 14 amino acids. The germline CDR1 and CDR2 sequences are SEHNR and FQNEAQ (reference sequence). CDR3 DNA sequence: TGTGCCAGCAGCTTTCCCGGGTCTGGAAACACCATATATTTT. Residues: CASSFPGSGNTIYF.

The V call is TRBV10-1, the J call TRBJ2-3, with D unresolved. CDR3 length: 13 residues. The germline V gene encodes CDR1 WNHNN and CDR2 SYGVQD (reference sequence). V was clipped by 1 base and J by 8 bases, with 10 bases between them. CDR3 region: CASSELVLGTQYF. In nucleotides, the CDR3 is TGCGCCAGCAGTGAGTTGGTGCTGGGTACGCAGTATTTT.

This clonotype was found many times. The chain links TRBV12-3 or TRBV12-4 to TRBJ1-1, with TRBD1 as a possible D gene (5 bases). The CDR3 totals 17 residues. V lost 4 bases to trimming and J lost 5 bases, with 23 bases between them. The CDR3 is CASSSAGQGWGGTEAFF. In DNA, the CDR3 is TGTGCCAGCAGTTCCGCGGGCCAGGGCTGGGGTGGTACTGAAGCTTTCTTT.

The rearrangement links TRBV3-1 to TRBJ2-5; unclear D gene. The V gene's germline CDR1 is LGHDT and CDR2 YNNKEL (reference sequence). Between the trimmed V and J ends, which lost 1 base and 4 bases, there was a span of 7 bases. The CDR3 runs to 13 residues. The CDR3 bases are TGTGCCAGCAGCCAAGGGTTATTAGAGACCCAGTACTTC. As protein: CASSQGLLETQYF.

J is TRBJ2-5 and V is TRBV6-2 or TRBV6-3, with D possibly matching TRBD2 (5 bases). The CDR3 is made up of 14 amino acids. CDR1 is MNHEY and CDR2 is SVGEGT in the germline V gene. Trimming pared 8 bases from V and 2 bases from J, leaving 15 bases between. As DNA, the CDR3 is TGTGCCAGCCACCCCAGCGGAGGTCAAGAGACCCAGTACTTC. It codes for CASHPSGGQETQYF.

This sequence joins TRBV15 and TRBJ1-1, with a possible D match to TRBD1 (5 bases). Looked up from germline, CDR1 is LNHNV and CDR2 is YYDKDF (reference sequence). This CDR3 has 15 amino acids. V shed 1 base and J shed 4 bases, with 13 bases lying between them. The DNA for the CDR3 is TGTGCCACCAGCAGAGGTGGAGGGGCTGGCACTGAAGCTTTCTTT. Translating it yields CATSRGGGAGTEAFF.

In this sample, this clonotype turned up many times. This chain uses TRBV20-1 with TRBJ1-4, with D possibly matching TRBD1 (5 bases). CDR3 length: 13 amino acids. Looked up from germline, CDR1 is DFQATT and CDR2 is SNEGSKA (reference sequence). V was shortened by 6 bases and J by 2 bases, with 10 bases between the two germline ends. CDR3 sequence: CSARDATNEKLFF. CDR3 sequence (DNA): TGCAGTGCAAGGGACGCCACTAATGAAAAACTGTTTTTT.

This clonotype was observed many times. The genes are TRBV27 and TRBJ1-6; D is unresolved. Deletions cut 2 bases from V and 7 bases from J, with 3 bases between. The V gene's germline CDR1 is MNHEY and CDR2 SMNVEV (reference sequence). The CDR3 is made up of 12 amino acids. The CDR3 region has the DNA TGTGCCAGCAGTTTAAGGAATTCACCCCTCCACTTT. This encodes CASSLRNSPLHF.

The chain has TRBV27 and TRBJ2-3; D may be TRBD2 (6 bases). Per germline, CDR1 MNHEY and CDR2 SMNVEV (reference sequence). This CDR3 is 17 amino acids long. Trimming removed 2 bases from V and 1 base from J, with 16 bases in between. Here the CDR3 DNA reads TGTGCCAGCAGTTTACTCCTGACTAGTGTGGGCACAGATACGCAGTATTTT. It yields the protein CASSLLLTSVGTDTQYF.

This chain uses TRBV19 with TRBJ2-3; either TRBD1 or TRBD2 may fit D (5 bases each). Germline V gene sequence: CDR1 LNHDA, CDR2 SQIVND (reference sequence). The CDR3 runs to 16 residues. Trimming pared 5 bases from V and 4 bases from J, leaving 19 bases between. CDR3 coding DNA: TGTGCCAGTAGTTTACAGGACACCGGGGCCCCAGATACGCAGTATTTT. Amino acid sequence: CASSLQDTGAPDTQYF.

This chain joins TRBV6-6 and TRBJ2-7; no reliable D call. V was cut by 4 bases and J by 0 bases, with 10 bases left in between. The CDR3 consists of 14 residues. Germline assignment: CDR1 MNHNY and CDR2 SVGAGI (reference sequence). The CDR3 loop reads CASSLSLGSYEQYV. As DNA, the CDR3 is TGTGCCAGCAGTTTGAGTTTGGGCTCCTACGAGCAGTACGTC.

The rearrangement uses TRBV12-3 or TRBV12-4 and TRBJ2-5, with D perhaps TRBD1 (6 bases). V was pared by 5 bases and J by 5 bases, with 12 bases between. This CDR3 contains 13 residues. CDR3 sequence reads: CASSRDTGETQYF. The CDR3 bases are TGTGCCAGCAGTCGGGACACTGGGGAGACCCAGTACTTC.

This clonotype was counted ten times or more. The rearrangement links TRBV11-3 to TRBJ2-4, with D possibly matching TRBD2 (5 bases). The CDR3 totals 15 residues. The germline V gene has CDR1 SGHNT and CDR2 YENEEA. The V end lost 2 bases, the J end lost 6 bases, and 14 bases lay between the germline ends. The CDR3 is CASSLRGSGGNIQYF. In DNA form, the CDR3 reads TGTGCCAGCAGCTTACGTGGGAGCGGTGGAAACATTCAGTACTTC.

This clonotype was picked up a small number of times. The rearrangement joins TRBV27 to TRBJ1-2; 12 bases are a match to TRBD1. The CDR3 extends over 15 amino acids. J lost 4 bases, V lost 5 bases, and 5 bases had no gene match. Germline V gene lookup returns CDR1 MNHEY and CDR2 SMNVEV (reference sequence). The CDR3 sequence: CASSTGTGGGYGYTF. The CDR3 DNA is TGTGCCAGCAGTACCGGGACAGGGGGCGGCTATGGCTACACCTTC.